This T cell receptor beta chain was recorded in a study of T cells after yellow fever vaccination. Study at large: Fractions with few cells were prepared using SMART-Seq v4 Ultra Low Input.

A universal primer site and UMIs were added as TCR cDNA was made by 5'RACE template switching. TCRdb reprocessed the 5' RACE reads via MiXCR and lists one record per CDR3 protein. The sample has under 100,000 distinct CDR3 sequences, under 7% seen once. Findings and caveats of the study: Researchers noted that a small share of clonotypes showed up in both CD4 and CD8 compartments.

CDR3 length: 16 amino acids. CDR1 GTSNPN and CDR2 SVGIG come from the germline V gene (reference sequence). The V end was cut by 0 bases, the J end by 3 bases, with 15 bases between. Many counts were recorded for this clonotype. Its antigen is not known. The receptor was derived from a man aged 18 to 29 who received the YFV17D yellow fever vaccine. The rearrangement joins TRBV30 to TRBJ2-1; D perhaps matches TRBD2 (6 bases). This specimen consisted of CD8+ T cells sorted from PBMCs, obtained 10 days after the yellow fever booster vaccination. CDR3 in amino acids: CAWSVAGTHYYNEQFF. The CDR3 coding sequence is TGTGCCTGGAGTGTAGCTGGGACTCACTACTACAATGAGCAGTTCTTC.